The 27 T cell receptor beta chains below all came from one sample that was sequenced in a study of prognosis after radiotherapy for stage I lung cancer. TCR beta CDR3 amplification from genomic DNA was performed by two-round multiplex PCR. Individual primers that were specific to each TRBV and TRBJ gene served in first-round PCR. MiXCR, applied by TCRdb to the multiplex PCR reads, yields one record per CDR3 protein. The sample has roughly 30,000 distinct CDR3 sequences; 35% to 45% are singletons. The material sequenced was PBMCs, taken before or after stereotactic body radiation therapy (not recorded which). The receptors were sampled from a donor aged 50 or older with non-small cell lung cancer.

Within the sample, this clonotype is medium-sized. The chain is built from TRBV12-3 or TRBV12-4 and TRBJ2-1, with D uncertain. The ends were cut back, 2 bases at V and 0 bases at J, with 8 bases in the middle. The CDR3 loop spans 15 amino acids. CDR3 residues: CASSLRSSSYNEQFF. CDR3 nucleotide sequence: TGTGCCAGCAGTTTACGGTCCAGCTCCTACAATGAGCAGTTCTTC.

Regarding this clonotype: At one of its ends the junction is not consistent with the germline gene, which may arise from a read error. The CDR3 sequence: CASSSGFVSKDTKYF. Here the CDR3 DNA reads TGTGCCAGCAGTTCAGGTTTTGTTAGCAAGGATACGAAGTATTTT. The chain couples TRBV6-2 or TRBV6-3 to TRBJ2-3; D not resolved. Germline values: CDR1 MNHEY, CDR2 SVGEGT. The CDR3 length is 15 residues.

Concerning this clonotype itself: At one end, the junction sequence differs from germline, possibly due to a read error. The rearrangement uses TRBV12-3 or TRBV12-4 and TRBJ1-5, with D maybe TRBD1 (6 bases). The CDR3 is made up of 16 amino acids. CDR3 sequence: CASTLRASGANQPQNF. CDR3 sequence (DNA): TGTGCCAGCACCCTACGAGCCTCAGGGGCCAATCAGCCCCAGAATTTT.

This sequence joins TRBV29-1 and TRBJ2-7; D remains unclear. The length of the CDR3 is 12 residues. Germline V CDR1 and CDR2: SQVTM, ANQGSEA. CDR3 bases: TGCAGTGCCCTGGACGGAACCTACGAGCAGTACTTC. Translating it yields CSALDGTYEQYF.

This clonotype was detected ten times or more. J is TRBJ1-6 and V is TRBV20-1, with D maybe TRBD1 (5 bases). CDR3 length: 14 amino acids. V was trimmed by 2 bases and J by 5 bases, leaving 10 bases between them. CDR1 is DFQATT, CDR2 SNEGSKA, per germline (reference sequence). This CDR3 reads CSARKGRDNSPLHF. The CDR3 region has the DNA TGCAGTGCTAGAAAGGGGCGGGATAATTCACCCCTCCACTTT.

This clonotype was found many times. The V call is TRBV5-6, the J call TRBJ2-5, with 7 nucleotides matching TRBD1. Germline CDR1 reads SGHDT; CDR2 reads YYEEEE. The junction had 2 bases not matched to a gene; V was cut back by 4 bases and J by 2 bases. The CDR3 covers 13 residues. CDR3 DNA sequence: TGTGCCAGCAGCCGACAGGGACAAGAGACCCAGTACTTC. It yields the protein CASSRQGQETQYF.

This clonotype has ten or more counts. The chain recombines TRBV2 with TRBJ2-3; 11 positions agree with TRBD2. Trimming cost V 2 bases and J 2 bases; bases outside gene matches: 3. The CDR3 length is 16 residues. CDR1 and CDR2 from the germline V gene are SNHLY and FYNNEI. This chain's CDR3 is CASSELAGGSTDTQYF. The CDR3, as DNA: TGTGCCAGCAGTGAACTAGCGGGGGGCTCCACAGATACGCAGTATTTT.

This clonotype was detected many times. This rearrangement joins TRBV2 to TRBJ2-2, with TRBD2 identical over 7 bases. There are 15 residues in the CDR3. CDR1 and CDR2 (germline): SNHLY, FYNNEI. J lost 3 bases, V lost 1 base, and 2 bases had no gene match. CDR3 sequence reads: CASSEVREYTGELFF. CDR3 nucleotide sequence: TGTGCCAGCAGTGAAGTGCGGGAGTACACCGGGGAGCTGTTTTTT.

This clonotype has a count of ten or more. The V call is TRBV19, the J call TRBJ2-5, with 7 bases matching TRBD2. The CDR3 has 13 residues. The germline V gene encodes CDR1 LNHDA and CDR2 SQIVND (reference sequence). J was trimmed by 4 bases and V by 4 bases; bases with no gene match: 3. The CDR3 is CASSTLAGETQYF. CDR3 nucleotide sequence: TGTGCCAGTAGTACATTAGCGGGAGAGACCCAGTACTTC.

This clonotype was counted ten times or more. An end of the junction does not agree with germline; a read error may underlie this. The rearrangement joins TRBV13 to TRBJ2-3; 9 nucleotides align to TRBD1. Looked up from germline, CDR1 is PRHDT and CDR2 is FYEKMQ (reference sequence). The CDR3 is 15 residues long. The CDR3 protein is CASSLGQGSTDTQYF. DNA of the CDR3: TGTGCCAGCAGCCTAGGACAGGGGAGCACAGATACGCAGTATTTT.

V usage is TRBV24-1 and J usage is TRBJ2-1, with D perhaps assigned TRBD1 or TRBD2 (5 bases each). The CDR3 is made up of 17 amino acids. Trimming removed 3 bases at V and 5 bases at J, with 19 bases between. CDR1 is KGHDR, CDR2 SFDVKD, per germline. The CDR3 here is CATSDLGRIRANNEQFF. The CDR3 nucleotides read TGTGCCACCAGTGATCTGGGACGGATCCGGGCAAACAATGAGCAGTTCTTC.

This clonotype showed up just once. V and J are TRBV11-2 and TRBJ2-1; 12 bases match TRBD2. The CDR3 consists of 15 residues. With V trimmed by 5 bases and J by 4 bases, 3 bases remained unmatched. Germline values: CDR1 SGHAT, CDR2 FQNNGV. The DNA of the CDR3 is TGTGCCAGCAGCCTGGGACTAGCGGGTTACAATGAGCAGTTCTTC. It specifies CASSLGLAGYNEQFF. The full variable domain, with the rest looked up from reference TRBV11-2 and TRBJ2-1, is EAGVAQSPRYKIIEKRQSVAFWCNPISGHATLYWYQQILGQGPKLLIQFQNNGVVDDSQLPKDRFSAERLKGVDSTLKIQPAKLEDSAVYLCASSLGLAGYNEQFFGPGTRLTVL.

The chain combines TRBV28 with TRBJ2-6, with D tentatively TRBD1 or TRBD2 (8 bases each). In germline, CDR1 is MDHEN, CDR2 SYDVKM. CDR3 length: 18 residues. The CDR3 bases are TGTGCAAGCGCCACGGGGGGGACAGGTCGCTCTGGGGCCAACGTCCTGACTTTC. Its translation: CASATGGTGRSGANVLTF.

This clonotype was observed a handful of times. A single base separates this from a much larger clone, so it may be a read error. The chain is built from TRBV6-2 or TRBV6-3 and TRBJ1-4; a possible D gene is TRBD1 (6 bases). Trimming took 4 bases from V and 6 from J, leaving 18 bases between them. This CDR3 has 16 amino acids. The germline V gene encodes CDR1 MNHEY and CDR2 SVGEGT. CDR3 sequence: CASSSRQVRSDEKLFF. CDR3 coding DNA: TGTGCCAGCAGTTCCAGACAGGTAAGATCGGATGAAAAACTGTTTTTT.

This clonotype was seen a single time. This rearrangement joins TRBV20-1 to TRBJ2-2, with D uncertain. Germline CDR1 and CDR2: DFQATT and SNEGSKA (reference sequence). This CDR3 is built from 16 residues. V was cut by 6 bases and J by 2 bases, with 19 bases left in between. CDR3 amino acids: CSASSNQEFNTGELFF. As DNA, the CDR3 is TGCAGTGCCTCGTCTAATCAGGAGTTCAACACCGGGGAGCTGTTTTTT.

The count of this clonotype is one. The rearrangement links TRBV12-3 or TRBV12-4 to TRBJ2-1; tentative D call: TRBD1 (7 bases). CDR3 size: 15 residues. V lost 6 bases to trimming and J lost 4 bases, with 16 bases between them. CDR3 in DNA: TGTGCCAGCAGCCACGCCAGGGGGGCATACAATGAGCAGTTCTTC. Protein sequence: CASSHARGAYNEQFF.

This clonotype came up many times. The CDR3 coding sequence is TGTGCCAGCAGCGCGCGATTACAGGGGTTAGACTATGGCTACACCTTC. This gives the protein CASSARLQGLDYGYTF. The genes are TRBV9 and TRBJ1-2; 7 bases line up with TRBD1. Germline CDR1 reads SGDLS; CDR2 reads YYNGEE. CDR3 length equals 16 residues. The V and J ends lost 3 bases and 3 bases, in that order; junction bases with no gene match: 11.

About this clonotype: A read error may account for a junction end that differs from germline. The chain employs TRBV5-8 and TRBJ2-7; the D gene could be TRBD1 or TRBD2 (5 bases each). The CDR3 loop spans 15 amino acids. Germline CDR1 is SGHTS and CDR2 is YDEGEE. The CDR3 loop reads CASSLVAGSYYEKYF. DNA for the CDR3: TGTGCCAGCAGCTTGGTGGCAGGGAGCTACTACGAGAAGTACTTC.

V usage is TRBV20-1 and J usage is TRBJ2-7, with 8 bases that match TRBD1. The V gene's germline CDR1 is DFQATT and CDR2 SNEGSKA (reference sequence). The CDR3 sequence is 12 residues long. Unmatched junction bases numbered 2, after V lost 5 bases and J lost 2 bases. Written as DNA, the CDR3 is TGCAGTGCTCTGGACAGGGCCTACGAGCAGTACTTC. It codes for CSALDRAYEQYF.

There are many counts of this clonotype. Here the CDR3 reads CASSDGSREARNVHEQYF. The CDR3, as DNA: TGTGCCAGCAGTGACGGTTCCCGGGAGGCCCGAAATGTTCACGAGCAGTACTTC. The genes are TRBV25-1 and TRBJ2-7; 7 bases align to TRBD2. From germline, CDR1 is MGHDK and CDR2 SYGVNS. J was trimmed by 5 bases and V by 3 bases; bases with no gene match: 19. This CDR3 has 18 residues.

By its share, this clonotype is medium-sized. The CDR3 DNA follows: TGTGCCAGCAGTCGTATACAGGGCTACGAGCAGTACTTC. It translates to CASSRIQGYEQYF. V usage is TRBV12-3 or TRBV12-4 and J usage is TRBJ2-7; tentatively, D is TRBD1 (6 bases). The V and J ends lost 5 bases and 3 bases respectively, with 11 bases between them. This CDR3 has 13 residues.

The V gene is TRBV6-1, the J gene TRBJ2-1; TRBD2 matches at 12 bases. CDR1 is MNHNS and CDR2 is SASEGT in the germline V gene. This CDR3 has 18 amino acids. V was pared by 6 bases and J by 1 base, with 10 bases of the junction left unmatched. The CDR3: CASSRTSGTGISYNEQFF. Here the CDR3 DNA reads TGTGCCAGCAGCCGGACTAGCGGGACAGGAATTTCCTACAATGAGCAGTTCTTC.

At least ten counts were recorded for this clonotype. The chain carries TRBV19 and TRBJ1-2, with TRBD1 matching 7 bases. Germline V CDR1 and CDR2: LNHDA, SQIVND (reference sequence). The CDR3 contains 13 residues. The V and J ends lost 4 bases and 2 bases, in that order; junction bases with no gene match: 1. DNA for the CDR3: TGTGCCAGTAGTACAGGGGGGAACTATGGCTACACCTTC. It encodes CASSTGGNYGYTF.

The table lists this clonotype with many counts. The chain uses TRBV6-1 and TRBJ1-5, with a possible D match to TRBD1 (5 bases). The CDR3 runs to 14 residues. V was cut by 5 bases and J by 1 base, with 9 bases left in between. CDR1 and CDR2 from the germline V gene are MNHNS and SASEGT. The CDR3 loop is CASSPRDSNQPQHF. In nucleotides, the CDR3 is TGTGCCAGCAGTCCACGGGACAGCAATCAGCCCCAGCATTTT.

The chain joins TRBV6-1 to TRBJ1-1, with D possibly TRBD1 on 6 matching bases. The CDR3 is 14 residues long. Trimming cost V 8 bases and J 1 base, with 14 bases left between them. Germline assignment: CDR1 MNHNS and CDR2 SASEGT. The CDR3 nucleotides read TGTGCCAGCTCGATCGGGGGGCGGAACACTGAAGCTTTCTTT. Its protein product is CASSIGGRNTEAFF.

There are many counts of this clonotype. This chain connects TRBV7-9 to TRBJ2-1; D is possibly TRBD1 (5 bases). The CDR3 covers 13 residues. Trimming cost V 1 base and J 7 bases, with 8 bases left between them. Germline CDR1 SEHNR, CDR2 FQNEAQ (reference sequence). The CDR3 region has the DNA TGTGCCAGCAGCTTAGTAGGGGTTAATGAGCAGTTCTTC. Its protein is CASSLVGVNEQFF.

This clonotype came up many times. The V call is TRBV28, the J call TRBJ2-1; 10 bases fit TRBD2. The CDR3 is made up of 15 amino acids. The V and J ends lost 8 bases and 4 bases, in that order; junction bases with no gene match: 8. Germline loops: CDR1 MDHEN, CDR2 SYDVKM. The CDR3 region is CASSRAGGIYNEQFF. The DNA for the CDR3 is TGTGCCAGCTCCAGAGCGGGGGGGATATACAATGAGCAGTTCTTC. Based on the CDR3 plus reference TRBV28 and TRBJ2-1, the full variable domain is DVKVTQSSRYLVKRTGEKVFLECVQDMDHENMFWYRQDPGLGLRLIYFSYDVKMKEKGDIPEGYSVSREKKERFSLILESASTNQTSMYLCASSRAGGIYNEQFFGPGTRLTVL.